This paragraph covers one T cell receptor beta chain sequence. Its antigen is as yet unknown. This specimen comes from a study of beta chain features in type 1 diabetes. Sorting that relied on CD45RO/CCR7/CD25/CD127/CD95/CD27 yielded CD4+ naive, central memory, regulatory and stem cell-like memory cells. Purity (above 95%) was reached by all sorted populations. Study-wide results and caveats: Researchers reported that naive, central memory and Treg TCRB repertoires appeared more similar in patients than in healthy donors. Diminished insertions and augmented deletions at VDJ junctions characterized type 1 diabetes patients.

Expressed TCRB transcripts were sequenced, since all the RNA that had been isolated was reverse transcribed. This table comes from immunoSEQ multiplex PCR, and its TCRdb copy is limited to in-frame clones, with some not included. The table lists about 40,000 clones, around 49% of them singletons, with roughly 0.7% in the top ten. The CDR3 has 17 amino acids. Trimming took 2 bases from V and 2 from J; bases not matched to a gene: 5. Germline CDR1 is ENHRY and CDR2 is SYGVKD. The chain recombines TRBV10-3 with TRBJ2-1, with 11 bases fitting TRBD2. The receptor's source is a young woman in good health. Sample: central memory CD4+ T cells from blood. Here the CDR3 DNA reads TGTGCCATCAGTGAGACTAGCGGGAGTAGGCCCTACAATGAGCAGTTCTTC. Translating gives CAISETSGSRPYNEQFF.